This T cell receptor (beta chain) was captured by sequencing in a study of blood T cell repertoires in COVID-19. Study overall: Material from acute and convalescent COVID-19 was sourced from the United States, Italy and Spain.

Germline V gene sequence: CDR1 LNHDA, CDR2 SQIVND (reference sequence). The CDR3 covers 15 residues. V lost 4 bases, J lost 6 bases, and 8 bases stayed unmatched. It was during active infection that Seattle patients were enrolled and then longitudinally followed. The assay was immunoSEQ multiplex PCR, and TCRdb's table has in-frame clones only and misses some. The sample holds just under 350,000 clones, about nine tenths seen once. In its sample, this clone was seen a few times. The V call is TRBV19, the J call TRBJ2-7; 11 nucleotides agree with TRBD2. This TCR derives from a woman between 50 and 59 years old with COVID-19, enrolled during active disease. The specimen sequenced was peripheral blood. The CDR3 DNA reads as TGTGCCAGTAGTAGGACTAGCGGGTTCCCTCTCGAGCAGTACTTC. Residues: CASSRTSGFPLEQYF.